The 24 T cell receptor beta chains below were found in one sample sequenced in a study of T cells expressing NK-cell markers. Each CDR3 protein gets one entry in TCRdb, which reprocessed the 5' RACE reads and gives no DNA. The sample has about 260,000 distinct CDR3 sequences; the top ten hold approximately 0.42%. The sequencing input was blood T cells: a sorted CD56 or NKG2C T cell subset, CD4+ or CD8+ T cells, or bulk PBMC T cells (not recorded which). The receptors come from a man between 18 and 29 years old in good health.

V usage is TRBV20-1 and J usage is TRBJ2-7. Germline lookup yields CDR1 DFQATT and CDR2 SNEGSKA (reference sequence). The CDR3 totals 11 residues. CDR3 sequence reads: CSASLGSEQYF.

J is TRBJ2-1 and V is TRBV20-1; TCRdb's assignment of TRBD2 cannot be checked, as there is no DNA. The CDR3 spans 15 residues. Germline V gene data show CDR1 as DFQATT and CDR2 as SNEGSKA (reference sequence). The chain's CDR3 is CSARDRQGGYNEQFF.

The gene calls are TRBV12-3 or TRBV12-4 and TRBJ2-5; TCRdb reports TRBD1, a call that lacks DNA to check it against. CDR3 size: 14 residues. This CDR3 reads CASSNGQGQETQYF.

This chain links TRBV5-1 with TRBJ2-3; TCRdb returns TRBD2, unconfirmable since there is no DNA. The CDR3 totals 15 residues. Germline V gene lookup returns CDR1 SGHRS and CDR2 YFSETQ. This chain's CDR3 is CASSLALAPADTQYF.

The rearrangement joins TRBV12-3 or TRBV12-4 to TRBJ2-7; TCRdb lists TRBD2, though no DNA is available to test this call. This CDR3 region has 15 residues. This chain's CDR3 is CASRGTSGRTGEQYF.

This sequence joins TRBV29-1 and TRBJ1-1; without DNA, the TCRdb call of TRBD1 cannot be checked. The CDR3 runs to 13 residues. Germline CDR1 and CDR2: SQVTM and ANQGSEA. The CDR3 sequence is CSVAGRANTEAFF.

This sequence joins TRBV6-5 and TRBJ2-5; the TCRdb call, TRBD2, lacks DNA for checking. Germline V gene sequence: CDR1 MNHEY, CDR2 SVGAGI. The CDR3 contains 19 residues. CDR3 loop: CASSYQMPGSGRVFETQYF.

The gene calls are TRBV5-4 and TRBJ1-1; there is no DNA to check the TCRdb D call of TRBD1. This CDR3 has 15 amino acids. CDR1 SGHNT and CDR2 YYREEE come from the germline V gene (reference sequence). This CDR3 is CASSLEPGRNTEAFF.

The chain is built from TRBV28 and TRBJ2-7; TCRdb calls TRBD1, which cannot be checked without DNA. Per germline, CDR1 MDHEN and CDR2 SYDVKM. The CDR3 contains 16 residues. CDR3 loop: CASSLWEGTGSYEQYF.

V gene TRBV11-2 combines with J gene TRBJ2-3. The germline CDR1 and CDR2 sequences are SGHAT and FQNNGV. The CDR3 is made up of 16 amino acids. CDR3: CASSLVGRISTDTQYF.

The chain is built from TRBV18 and TRBJ2-1; TCRdb returns TRBD2, unconfirmable since there is no DNA. The CDR3 is made up of 15 amino acids. Germline-derived CDR1 and CDR2 are KGHSH and LQKENI. CDR3 region: CASSPGLQSYNEQFF. The variable domain in full, completed from reference TRBV18 and TRBJ2-1, reads NAGVMQNPRHLVRRRGQEARLRCSPMKGHSHVYWYRQLPEEGLKFMVYLQKENIIDESGMPKERFSAEFPKEGPSILRIQQVVRGDSAAYFCASSPGLQSYNEQFFGPGTRLTVL.

The V call is TRBV6-5, the J call TRBJ1-3. Germline CDR1 MNHEY, CDR2 SVGAGI. This CDR3 spans 17 amino acids. The CDR3 region is CASSYGLSYHPGNTIYF.

The genes are TRBV6-2 or TRBV6-3 and TRBJ2-5; TCRdb's D gene call, TRBD2, goes unchecked for lack of DNA. This CDR3 has 15 residues. Germline CDR1 reads MNHEY; CDR2 reads SVGEGT. This CDR3 is CASSQGTGRGWTQYF.

The chain couples TRBV7-9 to TRBJ1-5; the D gene TCRdb calls, TRBD1, cannot be checked with no DNA. The V gene's germline CDR1 is SEHNR and CDR2 FQNEAQ (reference sequence). CDR3 length: 14 amino acids. CDR3 in amino acids: CASSRGTYNQPQHF.

The chain's CDR3 is CSQNSGRSPEYF. The chain links TRBV20-1 to TRBJ2-3; TCRdb returns TRBD1, unconfirmable since there is no DNA. Per the germline V gene, CDR1 is DFQATT and CDR2 is SNEGSKA (reference sequence). This CDR3 has 12 residues.

The CDR3 loop is CSEVGESSYNEQFF. The chain combines TRBV29-1 with TRBJ2-1. The CDR3 is 14 amino acids. CDR1 is SQVTM, CDR2 ANQGSEA, per germline.

The V and J genes are TRBV5-1 and TRBJ2-1; no DNA is available, so the TRBD1 call from TCRdb remains unchecked. CDR1 SGHRS and CDR2 YFSETQ come from the germline V gene. The CDR3 is made up of 14 amino acids. CDR3 in amino acids: CASGDGGGVPSAFF.

V gene TRBV7-9 combines with J gene TRBJ1-1; without DNA, the TCRdb call of TRBD1 cannot be checked. Germline V gene data show CDR1 as SEHNR and CDR2 as FQNEAQ (reference sequence). There are 15 residues in the CDR3. CDR3 residues: CASSPYPRDSGGAFF.

The chain carries TRBV24-1 and TRBJ2-5. The CDR3 sequence is 13 residues long. Germline CDR1 and CDR2: KGHDR and SFDVKD. CDR3 residues: CATSDGPQETQYF.

The gene calls are TRBV9 and TRBJ2-1; the TRBD2 assignment by TCRdb is unverifiable without DNA. The length of the CDR3 is 16 residues. CDR1 is SGDLS and CDR2 is YYNGEE in the germline V gene. CDR3: CASSAMTSGRAWEQFF.

The chain carries TRBV11-2 and TRBJ2-1. This CDR3 region has 16 residues. Germline CDR1 and CDR2: SGHAT and FQNNGV. The CDR3: CASSFTLSGSYNEQFF.

V usage is TRBV12-3 or TRBV12-4 and J usage is TRBJ2-3; lacking DNA, the TRBD2 call made by TCRdb goes unchecked. The CDR3 runs 17 residues. This chain's CDR3 is CASSFRLGGPRTDTQYF.

The CDR3 sequence: CSASLLDRGQVDEQFF. V gene TRBV20-1 combines with J gene TRBJ2-1; without DNA, the TCRdb call of TRBD1 cannot be checked. The CDR3 length is 16 residues. Germline CDR1 and CDR2: DFQATT and SNEGSKA (reference sequence).

The rearrangement uses TRBV7-8 and TRBJ2-3; TCRdb's D call of TRBD1 is untestable without DNA. CDR1 and CDR2 (germline): SGHVS, FQNEAQ. The CDR3 totals 16 residues. The CDR3 region is CASSYRDRGRRDTQYF.